The clone carrying this T cell receptor (beta chain) appeared a single time. What it binds is not known. The sample is drawn from a study of OX40 agonist ivuxolimab in advanced cancers. For the study at large: Averaging roughly 60 years in age, with a range of roughly 20 to 90, the cohort was 82.7% male. The study's findings and limits: The authors also found low normalized T-cell clonal expansion in some nonresponders.

Germline-derived CDR1 and CDR2 are SGHVS and FQNEAQ. The germline V and J ends were trimmed by 5 bases and 5 bases, with 7 bases remaining between them. CDR3 length: 12 residues. Clones were read by immunoSEQ multiplex PCR, and TCRdb kept only the in-frame ones, dropping some. The sample shows about 70,000 clones, around nine tenths of them seen only once. The clonotype was recovered from an adult with an advanced solid tumor such as melanoma, head and neck, liver or kidney cancer. The sequences come from CD4+ or CD8+ T cells sorted from blood, collected in a trial of the OX40 agonist ivuxolimab. The chain couples TRBV7-8 to TRBJ1-5; the D is unclear. CDR3 sequence: CASSPQDQPQHF. In DNA, the CDR3 is TGTGCCAGCAGCCCCCAAGATCAGCCCCAGCATTTT.